These 31 T cell receptor beta chains were sequenced from one sample in a study of OX40 agonist ivuxolimab in advanced cancers. Profiling relied on immunoSEQ multiplex PCR, and the TCRdb table lists in-frame clones only, not all of them. Here the sample spans about 68,000 clones, about 89% being singletons. Here the sequenced sample was CD4+ or CD8+ T cells sorted from blood, taken in a trial of the OX40 agonist ivuxolimab. The receptors derive from an adult with an advanced solid tumor such as melanoma, head and neck, liver or kidney cancer.

The chain carries TRBV7-6 and TRBJ2-5; the D is unclear. CDR1 SGHVS and CDR2 FNYEAQ come from the germline V gene. The CDR3 loop spans 15 amino acids. V lost 5 bases and J lost 7, with 20 bases in between. The chain's CDR3 is CASSETVIIEGTQYF. The CDR3 coding sequence is TGTGCCAGCAGCGAGACTGTAATAATTGAAGGGACCCAGTACTTC.

This clone was detected once. This chain connects TRBV2 to TRBJ2-5; 7 nucleotides agree with TRBD1. The germline CDR1 and CDR2 sequences are SNHLY and FYNNEI. The ends lost 1 base at V and 0 bases at J; junction bases unmatched: 5. CDR3 length: 16 residues. CDR3 region: CASSEVGTAYQETQYF. The DNA of the CDR3 is TGTGCCAGCAGTGAAGTTGGGACAGCGTACCAAGAGACCCAGTACTTC.

The rearrangement joins TRBV25-1 to TRBJ2-3; tentatively, D is TRBD1 (7 bases). The V end lost 4 bases, the J end lost 4 bases, and 15 bases lay between the germline ends. CDR1 MGHDK and CDR2 SYGVNS come from the germline V gene. The CDR3 totals 15 residues. Here the CDR3 reads CASSGWTGGADTQYF. CDR3 bases: TGTGCCAGCAGTGGTTGGACAGGCGGGGCAGATACGCAGTATTTT.

The rearrangement joins TRBV5-6 to TRBJ2-3; the D is unclear. The germline V gene has CDR1 SGHDT and CDR2 YYEEEE. V lost 0 bases and J 7 bases, leaving 6 bases between the germline ends. The CDR3 extends over 12 amino acids. The CDR3 reads CASSLGYNTQYF. The CDR3 DNA reads TGTGCCAGCAGCTTGGGCTACAATACGCAGTATTTT.

This clone appeared a single time. V gene TRBV14 combines with J gene TRBJ2-7; D unresolved. Germline CDR1 and CDR2: SGHDN and FVKESK. V was trimmed by 1 base and J by 5 bases, leaving 18 bases between them. The CDR3 has 16 amino acids. CDR3 protein: CASSQGSGPLGHEQYF. For the CDR3, the DNA is TGTGCCAGCAGCCAAGGCTCGGGCCCCCTCGGTCACGAGCAGTACTTC.

As regards this clone: Other DNA sequences in the sample encode the same CDR3. J is TRBJ1-2 and V is TRBV7-2; D unclear. Germline values: CDR1 SGHTA, CDR2 FQGNSA. This CDR3 is 14 amino acids long. Trimming took 2 bases from V and 0 from J, leaving 7 bases between them. CDR3 region: CASSLTGANYGYTF. The CDR3 DNA sequence: TGTGCCAGCAGCTTAACGGGAGCTAACTATGGCTACACCTTC.

For the CDR3, the DNA is TGTGCCAGCAGCTTGGGGCCCCCCCAGGGAGGTCACGAGCAGTACTTC. As protein: CASSLGPPQGGHEQYF. This chain connects TRBV5-5 to TRBJ2-7; possible D gene TRBD2, 6 bases. The germline CDR1 and CDR2 sequences are SGHKS and YYEKEE (reference sequence). There are 16 residues in the CDR3. V was shortened by 0 bases and J by 5 bases, with 18 bases between the two germline ends.

The gene calls are TRBV5-4 and TRBJ2-6; D remains unclear. V was cut by 4 bases and J by 3 bases, with 11 bases left in between. CDR3 length: 15 amino acids. Germline CDR1 and CDR2: SGHNT and YYREEE (reference sequence). The CDR3 sequence is CASSQGSYGANVLTF. The CDR3 DNA reads as TGTGCCAGCAGCCAAGGTAGCTATGGGGCCAACGTCCTGACTTTC.

The V call is TRBV5-1, the J call TRBJ2-1; 11 nucleotides line up with TRBD1. V was clipped by 1 base and J by 5 bases; unmatched bases: 8. The CDR3 sequence is 17 residues long. CDR1 and CDR2 from the germline V gene are SGHRS and YFSETQ. DNA for the CDR3: TGCGCCAGCAGCTTGAATCCCCCGGGACAGGGGGACAATGAGCAGTTCTTC. Amino acid sequence: CASSLNPPGQGDNEQFF.

The chain has TRBV6-6 and TRBJ2-7; D perhaps matches TRBD2 (5 bases). Trimming pared 8 bases from V and 1 base from J, leaving 15 bases between. The CDR3 covers 14 residues. CDR1 MNHNY and CDR2 SVGAGI come from the germline V gene (reference sequence). The CDR3 is CASHDYLLSYEQYF. As DNA, the CDR3 is TGTGCCAGCCATGACTACTTATTATCCTACGAGCAGTACTTC.

The genes are TRBV15 and TRBJ1-5; D uncertain. The V and J ends lost 3 bases and 4 bases respectively, with 4 bases between them. Germline lookup yields CDR1 LNHNV and CDR2 YYDKDF (reference sequence). This CDR3 spans 12 amino acids. CDR3 amino acids: CATSRVNQPQHF. CDR3 DNA sequence: TGTGCCACCAGCAGGGTTAATCAGCCCCAGCATTTT.

The rearrangement joins TRBV7-9 to TRBJ2-5; TRBD1 or TRBD2 may be the D gene (5 bases each). V lost 2 bases and J 4 bases, leaving 8 bases between the germline ends. The germline gives CDR1 SEHNR, CDR2 FQNEAQ (reference sequence). The CDR3 extends over 13 amino acids. The chain's CDR3 is CASSLWGTETQYF. The CDR3 nucleotides read TGTGCCAGCAGCTTATGGGGGACAGAGACCCAGTACTTC. The variable domain in full, with the rest retrieved from reference TRBV7-9 and TRBJ2-5, is DTGVSQNPRHKITKRGQNVTFRCDPISEHNRLYWYRQTLGQGPEFLTYFQNEAQLEKSRLLSDRFSAERPKGSFSTLEIQRTEQGDSAMYLCASSLWGTETQYFGPGTRLLVL.

The chain combines TRBV4-3 with TRBJ2-2, with D unresolved. CDR1 is LGHNA, CDR2 YSLEER, per germline. Trimming removed 1 base at V and 4 bases at J, with 10 bases between. The CDR3 is made up of 15 amino acids. The CDR3 region is CASSQGPGLTGELFF. CDR3 DNA sequence: TGCGCCAGCAGCCAAGGGCCGGGCCTCACCGGGGAGCTGTTTTTT.

The V gene is TRBV6-1, the J gene TRBJ2-3; 10 bases are shared with TRBD2. The CDR3 runs 15 residues. The V segment lost 2 bases and the J segment 5 bases; nucleotides outside the gene matches: 4. Germline V gives CDR1 MNHNS, CDR2 SASEGT. The DNA of the CDR3 is TGTGCCAGCAGTGAAATAAGGACTAGCGGAGATACGCAGTATTTT. Its translation: CASSEIRTSGDTQYF.

This chain connects TRBV4-2 to TRBJ2-2; D unclear. Per the germline V gene, CDR1 is LGHNA and CDR2 is YNFKEQ. Trimming shortened V by 0 bases and J by 4 bases, and 9 bases separated the two germline ends. CDR3 size: 15 residues. The CDR3 spells CASSQDLGFTGELFF. The CDR3 bases are TGTGCCAGCAGCCAAGATCTTGGTTTCACCGGGGAGCTGTTTTTT.

J is TRBJ2-1 and V is TRBV5-1; TRBD2 agrees at 7 bases. The CDR3 is 14 amino acids. The germline gives CDR1 SGHRS, CDR2 YFSETQ. V trimming: 3 bases; J trimming: 3 bases; junction bases outside the gene matches: 3. CDR3 residues: CASSSGDYYNEQFF. CDR3 coding DNA: TGCGCCAGCAGCTCCGGGGACTACTACAATGAGCAGTTCTTC.

The chain uses TRBV5-1 and TRBJ1-5; the match to TRBD1 covers 7 bases. CDR1 is SGHRS and CDR2 is YFSETQ in the germline V gene. Trimming took 2 bases from V and 2 from J; bases not matched to a gene: 1. The CDR3 contains 14 residues. The DNA for the CDR3 is TGCGCCAGCAGCTTAGGGACAGGCAATCAGCCCCAGCATTTT. This sequence encodes CASSLGTGNQPQHF.

This sequence joins TRBV11-2 and TRBJ1-2; D remains ambiguous. CDR1 and CDR2 (germline): SGHAT, FQNNGV. The CDR3 contains 14 residues. V was shortened by 1 base and J by 2 bases, with 8 bases between the two germline ends. The DNA for the CDR3 is TGTGCCAGCAGCTTAGTGGCAGGCAACTATGGCTACACCTTC. Translating it yields CASSLVAGNYGYTF.

V and J are TRBV6-6 and TRBJ1-1; 8 bases are shared with TRBD1. Per germline, CDR1 MNHNY and CDR2 SVGAGI (reference sequence). CDR3 length: 14 amino acids. Germline trimming cut 6 bases from V and 2 bases from J; bases unmatched to any gene: 5. CDR3 sequence reads: CASRLDRGNTEAFF. In DNA, the CDR3 is TGTGCCAGCAGACTTGACAGGGGAAACACTGAAGCTTTCTTT.

This CDR3 reads CASFRGGANNEQFF. The CDR3, as DNA: TGCGCCAGCTTCAGGGGAGGGGCGAACAATGAGCAGTTCTTC. This rearrangement joins TRBV5-1 to TRBJ2-1; possible D gene TRBD2, 7 bases. Germline loops: CDR1 SGHRS, CDR2 YFSETQ. Trimming took 7 bases from V and 5 from J, leaving 16 bases between them. There are 14 residues in the CDR3.

This clone appeared a few times. This chain connects TRBV20-1 to TRBJ1-1; D gene ambiguous. V gave up 6 bases and J gave up 10 bases, with 12 bases separating them. This CDR3 region has 10 residues. Germline CDR1 DFQATT, CDR2 SNEGSKA (reference sequence). The DNA for the CDR3 is TGCAGTGCCCAAGGAGTGGGAGCTTTCTTT. Translation gives CSAQGVGAFF.

In its sample, this clone was seen a few times. This chain links TRBV19 with TRBJ2-6; D perhaps matches TRBD1 (5 bases). In germline, CDR1 is LNHDA, CDR2 SQIVND (reference sequence). This CDR3 spans 17 amino acids. V was trimmed by 3 bases and J by 0 bases, leaving 12 bases between them. The CDR3 DNA sequence: TGTGCCAGTAGTATTAGGGCAGGGTTCTCTGGGGCCAACGTCCTGACTTTC. Protein: CASSIRAGFSGANVLTF.

The genes are TRBV28 and TRBJ1-2, with TRBD1 matching over 8 bases. With 4 bases clipped from V and 5 bases from J, the junction kept 12 bases outside the gene matches. Germline V gene sequence: CDR1 MDHEN, CDR2 SYDVKM. The CDR3 extends over 16 amino acids. CDR3 region: CASSSPGGQGVYGYTF. In nucleotides, the CDR3 is TGTGCCAGCAGTTCCCCAGGAGGACAGGGCGTTTATGGCTACACCTTC.

V gene TRBV9 combines with J gene TRBJ1-1; D may be TRBD1 (5 bases). The CDR3 is 15 residues long. The germline V and J ends were trimmed by 3 bases and 3 bases, with 15 bases remaining between them. Germline lookup yields CDR1 SGDLS and CDR2 YYNGEE. The CDR3, as DNA: TGTGCCAGCAGCGCGACGGGGGTAAGGGACACTGAAGCTTTCTTT. It yields the protein CASSATGVRDTEAFF.

Only one count was recorded for this clone. V usage is TRBV12-5 and J usage is TRBJ2-2; a possible D gene is TRBD1 (6 bases). CDR3 length: 15 residues. With 0 bases removed from V and 7 bases from J, the gap between germline ends came to 12 bases. CDR1 and CDR2 from the germline V gene are LGHNT and FRNRAP. CDR3 residues: CASGLVQGGFGELFF. The CDR3 coding sequence is TGTGCTAGTGGTTTGGTACAGGGCGGGTTCGGGGAGCTGTTTTTT.

This chain joins TRBV6-5 and TRBJ2-2, with 9 bases aligning to TRBD2. V shed 2 bases, J shed 6 bases, and the junction held 4 bases outside the gene matches. CDR1 MNHEY and CDR2 SVGAGI come from the germline V gene. This CDR3 spans 15 amino acids. CDR3 in amino acids: CASSYAGGFAGELFF. The CDR3 DNA is TGTGCCAGCAGTTACGCGGGAGGGTTCGCCGGGGAGCTGTTTTTT.

The gene calls are TRBV6-1 and TRBJ2-1, with 8 bases matching TRBD1. The germline CDR1 and CDR2 sequences are MNHNS and SASEGT. V dropped 8 bases and J dropped 1; count of bases not matched to a gene: 4. This CDR3 comprises 14 residues. The chain's CDR3 is CASLTGGSYNEQFF. CDR3 bases: TGTGCCAGCCTAACAGGGGGTTCCTACAATGAGCAGTTCTTC.

The chain joins TRBV10-3 to TRBJ1-1, with 10 bases fitting TRBD1. This CDR3 is built from 18 residues. Germline V gene sequence: CDR1 ENHRY, CDR2 SYGVKD. V lost 1 base, J lost 3 bases, and 11 bases stayed unmatched. DNA of the CDR3: TGTGCCATCAGTGAGTTTGTCCGGGACAGGGGTAGGTACACTGAAGCTTTCTTT. The encoded protein is CAISEFVRDRGRYTEAFF.

The chain has TRBV27 and TRBJ1-3; D call uncertain. V lost 5 bases, J lost 3 bases, and 8 bases lay in between. The CDR3 runs to 13 residues. Germline CDR1 and CDR2: MNHEY and SMNVEV (reference sequence). The CDR3 region has the DNA TGTGCCAGCAGTCTGGGGATTGGAAACACCATATATTTT. Translating it yields CASSLGIGNTIYF.

The chain links TRBV4-2 to TRBJ1-2; the D gene is possibly TRBD1 (6 bases). Germline V CDR1 and CDR2: LGHNA, YNFKEQ. The CDR3 sequence is 14 residues long. V was shortened by 4 bases and J by 4 bases, with 13 bases between the two germline ends. In nucleotides, the CDR3 is TGTGCCAGCAGCCGAGAACGAGGGGGCTATGGCTACACCTTC. It is translated as CASSRERGGYGYTF.

This rearrangement joins TRBV6-5 to TRBJ1-2; 8 bases are shared with TRBD1. J was trimmed by 3 bases and V by 6 bases; bases with no gene match: 6. CDR3 size: 14 residues. Germline assignment: CDR1 MNHEY and CDR2 SVGAGI. The CDR3 region has the DNA TGTGCCAGCAGAGCAGGGGGCGCGGACTATGGCTACACCTTC. Translation: CASRAGGADYGYTF.